One sample yielded the 5 T cell receptor beta chains listed below, sequenced in a study of blood T cell repertoires in COVID-19. TCRdb keeps only in-frame clones here, not all; method: immunoSEQ multiplex PCR. This table holds about 56,000 clones, about 89% found once. Sequencing was performed on peripheral blood. All receptors come from a human donor in a cohort sampled during active COVID-19.

The rearrangement joins TRBV7-3 to TRBJ1-2; 11 nucleotides line up with TRBD1. The junction had 8 bases not matched to a gene; V was cut back by 5 bases and J by 0 bases. This CDR3 has 17 amino acids. Germline V gene data show CDR1 as SGHTA and CDR2 as FQGTGA. DNA of the CDR3: TGTGCCAGCAGCCCCGCCGGGACAGGGGGACCTAACTATGGCTACACCTTC. Protein: CASSPAGTGGPNYGYTF.

This sequence joins TRBV6-2 or TRBV6-3 and TRBJ1-5; D gene unclear. The germline CDR1 and CDR2 sequences are MNHEY and SVGEGT. Trimming shortened V by 7 bases and J by 3 bases, and 13 bases separated the two germline ends. This CDR3 region has 14 residues. The CDR3: CASTPRLFNQPQHF. The CDR3 DNA is TGTGCCAGCACCCCCAGGCTGTTCAATCAGCCCCAGCATTTT.

This chain uses TRBV23-1 with TRBJ2-1, with 11 positions matching TRBD1. TRBV23-1 is an ORF, with its function uncertain. Trimming at V came to 10 bases and at J to 8 bases, leaving 13 bases not matched to a gene. This CDR3 has 15 residues. CDR3 sequence (DNA): TGCGCCACCGGATATCGCAGGACAGGGGGCGATGAGCAGTTCTTC. Translated, it gives CATGYRRTGGDEQFF.

The chain employs TRBV6-6 and TRBJ1-2; D is ambiguous. The CDR3 contains 14 residues. Per germline, CDR1 MNHNY and CDR2 SVGAGI (reference sequence). Trimming shortened V by 2 bases and J by 3 bases, and 10 bases separated the two germline ends. CDR3 region: CASSYPSRDYGYTF. The DNA of the CDR3 is TGTGCCAGCAGTTACCCGAGCCGGGACTATGGCTACACCTTC.

The chain couples TRBV7-9 to TRBJ2-2, with TRBD2 matching over 13 bases. Trimming removed 5 bases from V and 0 bases from J; junction bases left unmatched: 3. Germline CDR1 is SEHNR and CDR2 is FQNEAQ (reference sequence). This CDR3 has 17 residues. The CDR3 DNA is TGTGCCAGCAGCATGACTAGCGGGGGGTCGAACACCGGGGAGCTGTTTTTT. Its protein product is CASSMTSGGSNTGELFF.